This entry lists 28 T cell receptor beta chains sequenced from one sample in a study of CD8 T cells in Susac syndrome. Random-hexamer reverse transcription was applied to about 0.45 to 1 ug RNA. TCRdb reanalysed the immunoSEQ multiplex PCR reads using MiXCR and keeps one entry per CDR3 protein. Of approximately 230,000 distinct CDR3 sequences detected, approximately 92% appear once; the ten largest clones hold approximately 0.07%. Specimen: CD4+ T cells from PBMCs. These receptors were collected from a human donor with multiple sclerosis.

This chain uses TRBV29-1 with TRBJ1-1; tentative D call: TRBD1 (5 bases). The CDR3 consists of 13 residues. CDR1 and CDR2 (germline): SQVTM, ANQGSEA. Trimming shortened V by 4 bases and J by 7 bases, and 16 bases separated the two germline ends. CDR3 in amino acids: CSVGGGPDLEAFF. Here the CDR3 DNA reads TGCAGCGTTGGGGGGGGTCCGGATCTTGAAGCTTTCTTT.

The V gene is TRBV20-1, the J gene TRBJ2-7; 10 nucleotides agree with TRBD2. The CDR3 is 17 amino acids. Losses at the gene ends were 3 bases for V and 2 bases for J; bases not matched to a gene: 13. Germline CDR1 reads DFQATT; CDR2 reads SNEGSKA (reference sequence). The CDR3 protein is CSARGWASGGKAYEQYV. In DNA, the CDR3 is TGCAGTGCTAGGGGTTGGGCTAGCGGGGGAAAAGCCTACGAGCAGTACGTC.

This chain connects TRBV2 to TRBJ1-5, with D possibly being TRBD1 (6 bases). Looked up from germline, CDR1 is SNHLY and CDR2 is FYNNEI. The CDR3 is 13 residues long. Trimming pared 7 bases from V and 4 bases from J, leaving 11 bases between. The CDR3 here is CASKGVQNQPQHF. The CDR3 coding sequence is TGTGCCAGCAAGGGGGTACAAAATCAGCCCCAGCATTTT.

This clonotype was seen only once. The rearrangement joins TRBV5-1 to TRBJ2-6; TRBD2 is a possible D gene (6 bases). Germline V gene lookup returns CDR1 SGHRS and CDR2 YFSETQ. V lost 7 bases to trimming and J lost 4 bases, with 18 bases between them. This CDR3 is 16 amino acids long. Here the CDR3 reads CASDVGDSRGANVLTF. The CDR3 DNA follows: TGCGCCAGCGACGTGGGGGACTCGCGGGGGGCCAACGTCCTGACTTTC. Full variable domain (outside the CDR3, taken from reference TRBV5-1 and TRBJ2-6): KAGVTQTPRYLIKTRGQQVTLSCSPISGHRSVSWYQQTPGQGLQFLFEYFSETQRNKGNFPGRFSGRQFSNSRSEMNVSTLELGDSALYLCASDVGDSRGANVLTFGAGSRLTVL.

The gene calls are TRBV19 and TRBJ1-1; 8 bases agree with TRBD1. Germline loops: CDR1 LNHDA, CDR2 SQIVND (reference sequence). The CDR3 has 14 residues. V gave up 8 bases and J gave up 4 bases; unmatched junction bases: 9. The CDR3 protein is CASGVRGTGTEAFF. The CDR3 DNA sequence: TGTGCCAGTGGGGTGAGGGGGACAGGCACTGAAGCTTTCTTT. Based on the CDR3 plus reference TRBV19 and TRBJ1-1, the full variable domain is DGGITQSPKYLFRKEGQNVTLSCEQNLNHDAMYWYRQDPGQGLRLIYYSQIVNDFQKGDIAEGYSVSREKKESFPLTVTSAQKNPTAFYLCASGVRGTGTEAFFGQGTRLTVV.

The chain links TRBV2 to TRBJ2-1, with 8 positions matching TRBD2. Per germline, CDR1 SNHLY and CDR2 FYNNEI. The CDR3 runs 16 residues. With 8 bases clipped from V and 2 bases from J, the junction kept 11 bases outside the gene matches. In DNA form, the CDR3 reads TGTGCCAGCGGGCGACTAGCGCGGGATCCCTACAATGAGCAGTTCTTC. Protein sequence: CASGRLARDPYNEQFF.

This clonotype was observed a single time. The J gene is TRBJ2-5, the V gene TRBV11-3; 10 positions match TRBD1. The V and J ends lost 5 bases and 2 bases, in that order; junction bases with no gene match: 5. The CDR3 length is 15 residues. The germline CDR1 and CDR2 sequences are SGHNT and YENEEA. The CDR3 DNA follows: TGTGCCAGCAGCAGCTGGGACAGGGGACAAGAGACCCAGTACTTC. This encodes CASSSWDRGQETQYF.

This chain joins TRBV12-3 or TRBV12-4 and TRBJ2-7; TRBD1 matches 9 bases. The CDR3 has 12 residues. After removal of 5 bases from V and 10 bases from J, the junction contained 6 bases not matched to a gene. The CDR3 loop is CASSTGTGHQYV. DNA of the CDR3: TGTGCCAGCAGTACCGGGACAGGGCACCAGTACGTC.

The chain is built from TRBV29-1 and TRBJ1-1; D might be TRBD1 (5 bases). The germline V gene has CDR1 SQVTM and CDR2 ANQGSEA. The CDR3 runs to 13 residues. V lost 7 bases and J lost 1, with 13 bases in between. CDR3 sequence: CSGRDAPNTEAFF. The CDR3 DNA is TGCAGCGGGAGGGACGCCCCGAACACTGAAGCTTTCTTT.

This clonotype appeared once. The rearrangement joins TRBV12-3 or TRBV12-4 to TRBJ2-2; D remains ambiguous. This CDR3 contains 13 residues. The V end was cut by 4 bases, the J end by 6 bases, with 9 bases between. CDR3 sequence (DNA): TGTGCCAGCAGTTCGGGTATGGCCGGGGAGCTGTTTTTT. Its protein product is CASSSGMAGELFF.

The chain has TRBV15 and TRBJ2-2; D possibly uses TRBD1 or TRBD2 (6 bases each). CDR1 and CDR2 from the germline V gene are LNHNV and YYDKDF (reference sequence). Trimming left V 6 bases short and J 7 bases short, with 15 bases between. CDR3 size: 14 residues. The DNA for the CDR3 is TGTGCCACCAGGTGGGGCGGGGACATCGGGGAGCTGTTTTTT. Translated, it gives CATRWGGDIGELFF.

J is TRBJ1-2 and V is TRBV15, with unresolved D. Trimming shortened V by 1 base and J by 2 bases, and 17 bases separated the two germline ends. The germline gives CDR1 LNHNV, CDR2 YYDKDF (reference sequence). The CDR3 totals 17 residues. CDR3 bases: TGTGCCACCAGCAGAGGTAGCTTCCGATCCTCCAACTATGGCTACACCTTC. This translates into CATSRGSFRSSNYGYTF. Full variable domain (outside the CDR3, taken from reference TRBV15 and TRBJ1-2): DAMVIQNPRYQVTQFGKPVTLSCSQTLNHNVMYWYQQKSSQAPKLLFHYYDKDFNNEADTPDNFQSRRPNTSFCFLDIRSPGLGDTAMYLCATSRGSFRSSNYGYTFGSGTRLTVV.

This chain joins TRBV5-1 and TRBJ2-7; TRBD1 might be the D (6 bases). V lost 3 bases and J lost 3, with 13 bases in between. The CDR3 is made up of 14 amino acids. Germline CDR1 is SGHRS and CDR2 is YFSETQ. The DNA of the CDR3 is TGCGCCAGCAGCTCAACAGGGTTAGGCTACGAGCAGTACTTC. It yields the protein CASSSTGLGYEQYF.

The gene calls are TRBV20-1 and TRBJ2-7; possibly TRBD1 for D (6 bases). CDR3 length equals 12 residues. Per the germline V gene, CDR1 is DFQATT and CDR2 is SNEGSKA (reference sequence). This CDR3 reads CSSQGHYSEQYF. CDR3 in DNA: TGCAGCAGCCAGGGACACTACTCCGAGCAGTACTTC.

In DNA form, the CDR3 reads TGTGCCAGCAGGGCCGACAGGGGAAGTGTGGACATTCAGTACTTC. It encodes CASRADRGSVDIQYF. This chain connects TRBV5-4 to TRBJ2-4; the match to TRBD1 covers 8 bases. Trimming cost V 5 bases and J 8 bases; bases outside gene matches: 12. CDR1 SGHNT and CDR2 YYREEE come from the germline V gene (reference sequence). This CDR3 region has 15 residues.

The V call is TRBV2, the J call TRBJ2-5; 7 positions match TRBD2. The germline CDR1 and CDR2 sequences are SNHLY and FYNNEI. The CDR3 covers 13 residues. V lost 6 bases, J lost 1 base, and 2 bases stayed unmatched. In nucleotides, the CDR3 is TGTGCCAGCAGACGGGGGGTCCAAGAGACCCAGTACTTC. Translation gives CASRRGVQETQYF.

The gene calls are TRBV5-6 and TRBJ2-3; the D gene is possibly TRBD1 (5 bases). The CDR3 totals 14 residues. The V gene's germline CDR1 is SGHDT and CDR2 YYEEEE. With 4 bases removed from V and 2 bases from J, the gap between germline ends came to 11 bases. In DNA, the CDR3 is TGTGCCAGCAGCCCCCTGGACATCACAGATACGCAGTATTTT. Its protein is CASSPLDITDTQYF.

The chain links TRBV5-1 to TRBJ1-1; no firm D call. Germline V lookup: CDR1 SGHRS, CDR2 YFSETQ. This CDR3 region has 13 residues. Trimming took off 1 base at V and 4 bases at J, with 8 bases between the two ends. CDR3 nucleotides: TGCGCCAGCAGCTTGAGGGTCCCCACTGAAGCTTTCTTT. Amino acids: CASSLRVPTEAFF.

This chain joins TRBV3-1 and TRBJ1-3; D may be TRBD1 (6 bases). Germline V CDR1 and CDR2: LGHDT, YNNKEL (reference sequence). The CDR3 loop spans 16 amino acids. Trimming left V 3 bases short and J 0 bases short, with 12 bases between. The CDR3 sequence is CASSHSRDNSGNTIYF. CDR3 nucleotides: TGTGCCAGCAGCCATTCTCGGGACAACTCTGGAAACACCATATATTTT.

The CDR3 region has the DNA TGCGCCAGCAGCTTGGCCGCTGCCGGGAACACCGGGGAGCTGTTTTTT. Translating gives CASSLAAAGNTGELFF. The V gene is TRBV5-1, the J gene TRBJ2-2; the D is unclear. CDR3 length: 16 amino acids. Germline V gene data show CDR1 as SGHRS and CDR2 as YFSETQ. V was trimmed by 0 bases and J by 1 base, leaving 10 bases between them.

The chain uses TRBV19 and TRBJ2-6; a possible D gene is TRBD2 (5 bases). CDR3 length: 16 amino acids. Germline V gene lookup returns CDR1 LNHDA and CDR2 SQIVND (reference sequence). Trimming removed 0 bases at V and 0 bases at J, with 6 bases between. For the CDR3, the DNA is TGTGCCAGTAGTATAGATGGACTCTCTGGGGCCAACGTCCTGACTTTC. It codes for CASSIDGLSGANVLTF.

The chain couples TRBV5-1 to TRBJ1-5; D is ambiguous. V lost 3 bases and J 4 bases, leaving 8 bases between the germline ends. The germline gives CDR1 SGHRS, CDR2 YFSETQ. This CDR3 is built from 13 residues. CDR3 coding DNA: TGCGCCAGCAGCTCCCAACCTAATCAGCCCCAGCATTTT. The encoded protein is CASSSQPNQPQHF.

V is TRBV24-1 and J is TRBJ1-1, with 8 bases matching TRBD1. The CDR3 has 19 amino acids. Trimming at V came to 4 bases and at J to 4 bases, leaving 19 bases not matched to a gene. Germline CDR1 and CDR2: KGHDR and SFDVKD. Written as DNA, the CDR3 is TGTGCCACCAGTGACCCCGCGGACAGGGTAAGTTCTAACCCCACTGAAGCTTTCTTT. Encoded protein: CATSDPADRVSSNPTEAFF.

The V gene is TRBV27, the J gene TRBJ2-7, with a weak D call TRBD2 (6 bases). Germline lookup yields CDR1 MNHEY and CDR2 SMNVEV (reference sequence). Trimming pared 2 bases from V and 4 bases from J, leaving 15 bases between. The CDR3 is 15 residues long. This chain's CDR3 is CASSLERVPRYEQYF. CDR3 coding DNA: TGTGCCAGCAGTTTAGAGCGGGTCCCAAGGTACGAGCAGTACTTC.

The genes are TRBV18 and TRBJ2-1; 9 bases are a match to TRBD2. J lost 2 bases, V lost 6 bases, and 8 bases had no gene match. Germline CDR1 reads KGHSH; CDR2 reads LQKENI. The CDR3 consists of 16 residues. In nucleotides, the CDR3 is TGTGCCAGCTCCAATACCGCGGGGGGGCCCTACAATGAGCAGTTCTTC. Protein sequence: CASSNTAGGPYNEQFF.

In this sample, this clonotype turned up once. The chain couples TRBV27 to TRBJ2-7; 8 bases agree with TRBD2. The V gene's germline CDR1 is MNHEY and CDR2 SMNVEV (reference sequence). This CDR3 has 17 amino acids. Trimming took 5 bases from V and 2 from J; bases not matched to a gene: 14. CDR3 in DNA: TGTGCCAGCAGTGCTGGCTTAGGGCGGGGGGAGACCTACGAGCAGTACTTC. This codes for CASSAGLGRGETYEQYF.

J is TRBJ2-5 and V is TRBV11-1, with D unclear. This CDR3 has 14 residues. From germline, CDR1 is SGHAT and CDR2 FQDESV (reference sequence). V was trimmed by 0 bases and J by 3 bases, leaving 8 bases between them. The CDR3 is CASSLASLEETQYF. The CDR3 DNA reads as TGTGCCAGCAGCTTAGCGTCGCTCGAAGAGACCCAGTACTTC.

This chain connects TRBV30 to TRBJ2-7; D gene uncertain. The CDR3 loop spans 15 amino acids. V was pared by 8 bases and J by 0 bases, with 20 bases between. The germline V gene encodes CDR1 GTSNPN and CDR2 SVGIG (reference sequence). Here the CDR3 DNA reads TGTGCCGGGCCGGGCAGGCCGAGGAGCTCCTACGAGCAGTACTTC. Its protein is CAGPGRPRSSYEQYF.